Listed below are T cell receptor beta chains from one sample, sequenced in a study of T cell responses to AZD1222 COVID-19 vaccine. Using immunoSEQ multiplex PCR, the repertoire was profiled, and TCRdb retains in-frame clones only, with some absent. The table records 95,000 to 150,000 clones, 75% to 95% of them present only once. Specimen: peripheral blood, collected on day 0 of AZD1222 vaccination. The source is an adult in good health. Both conserved end residues are part of each CDR3.

V gene	CDR3 length	J gene	CDR3 protein
TRBV7-9	15	TRBJ2-7	CASSQLGTGYYEQYF
TRBV19	14	TRBJ1-5	CASKGGPGNQPQHF
TRBV20-1	14	TRBJ2-2	CSASSGPNTGELFF
TRBV9	14	TRBJ1-5	CASSATDGSQPQHF
TRBV3-1/TRBV3-2	13	TRBJ1-2	CATGGAIGYGYTF
TRBV10-3	13	TRBJ1-5	CAISEGGTGRQHF
TRBV5-4	13	TRBJ2-7	CASSLARKSEQYF
TRBV9	13	TRBJ1-6	CASSVAGNSPLHF
TRBV5-6	19	TRBJ2-2	CASSLGTQITGTGYGELFF
TRBV7-5	13	TRBJ2-7	CARGGGIPYEQYF
TRBV30	16	TRBJ2-1	CAWRGKTGKVFEEQFF
TRBV2	14	TRBJ2-5	CASKRDKYQETQYF
TRBV30	15	TRBJ2-2	CAWSVGSGNTGELFF
TRBV28	14	TRBJ1-1	CASSLPRAGTEAFF
TRBV7-8	15	TRBJ1-2	CASSLLGIRVGGYTF
TRBV30	15	TRBJ1-1	CACSRDSNDNTEAFF
TRBV19	15	TRBJ1-1	CATRRTGALNTEAFF
TRBV6-1	14	TRBJ1-5	CASSEWGSNQPQHF
TRBV14	19	TRBJ2-3	CASSQDRSVVGRSADTQYF
TRBV5-8	13	TRBJ1-1	CASSYGLNTEAFF
TRBV6-5	15	TRBJ1-1	CASSQAQGAQTEAFF
TRBV11-2	13	TRBJ1-2	CASSFAPLGGYTF
TRBV5-4	14	TRBJ1-1	CASSLAGVITEAFF
TRBV5-1	14	TRBJ1-6	CASSLARFGSPLHF
TRBV7-9	15	TRBJ1-4	CASSQGTLASEKLFF
TRBV6-5	14	TRBJ1-1	CASSYLRWGTEAFF
TRBV15	14	TRBJ2-2	CATSRDGGPGELFF
TRBV18	13	TRBJ2-7	CASSPPSFHEQYF
TRBV28	16	TRBJ2-6	CASSTGTMAGANVLTF
TRBV7-9	14	TRBJ2-7	CASSLGRAPYEQYF
TRBV9	13	TRBJ1-1	CASSRQVNTEAFF
TRBV6-1	16	TRBJ1-6	CASSASQGSYNSPLHF
TRBV11-3	14	TRBJ2-7	CASSLGQDSYEQYF
TRBV19	15	TRBJ1-1	CASTWGGTGGTEAFF
TRBV19	15	TRBJ2-1	CASSNTGVIFNEQFF
TRBV5-4	18	TRBJ2-2	CASSFTPGGGAATGELFF
TRBV30	15	TRBJ1-5	CAWSTRQGRFQPQHF
TRBV9	13	TRBJ1-1	CASSTGQTTEAFF
TRBV21-1	13	TRBJ1-1	CASTKTGNTEAFF
TRBV5-1	17	TRBJ1-2	CASSLGPSGIGDYGYTF
TRBV19	13	TRBJ1-1	CASRDRVNTEAFF
TRBV19	15	TRBJ1-1	CATNQPGTENTEAFF